A single sample is the source of the 16 T cell receptor beta chains below, sequenced in a study of post-analysis software for immune sequencing data. The study's findings and limits: Patients used four to six TRBV segments, including TRBV5-6, TRBV5-1 and TRBV20-1, more often than controls.

The TCR beta cDNA libraries carried unique molecular identifiers. Each CDR3 protein is one row after TCRdb ran MiXCR on the PCR reads. In the table there are 600,000 to 700,000 distinct CDR3 sequences, 55% to 60% of which are singletons. These receptors have no known antigen. The sample was blood. The origin of the receptors is a girl aged 2 to 10 with multiple sclerosis.

V is TRBV7-2 and J is TRBJ1-2; possibly TRBD1 for D (5 bases). Germline CDR1 and CDR2: SGHTA and FQGNSA. V lost 5 bases to trimming and J lost 8 bases, with 27 bases between them. The CDR3 is 17 residues long. CDR3 sequence (DNA): TGTGCCAGCAGCCTCAGAAGAGGGGCGGCAGGCCCGGGGGGCTACACCTTC. Protein product: CASSLRRGAAGPGGYTF.

This clonotype has a handful of counts. The chain links TRBV20-1 to TRBJ2-7; D call uncertain. Trimming pared 0 bases from V and 2 bases from J, leaving 8 bases between. In germline, CDR1 is DFQATT, CDR2 SNEGSKA (reference sequence). The CDR3 covers 13 residues. The CDR3 DNA is TGCAGTGCTAGAGATCCCGAAACCTACGAGCAGTACTTC. It yields the protein CSARDPETYEQYF.

The V gene is TRBV6-2 or TRBV6-3, the J gene TRBJ2-7, with 10 bases that match TRBD2. Per germline, CDR1 MNHEY and CDR2 SVGEGT. This CDR3 region has 16 residues. V gave up 3 bases and J gave up 4 bases; unmatched junction bases: 9. The CDR3 DNA reads TGTGCCAGCAGTTATTGGCTAGCGGGAGAAAGTTACGAGCAGTACTTC. Encoded protein: CASSYWLAGESYEQYF.

This clonotype was detected only a few times. The germline gene is not matched at one end of the junction; a read error may be the cause. This sequence joins TRBV7-7 and TRBJ2-3, with unresolved D. Germline lookup yields CDR1 SSHAT and CDR2 FNYEAQ (reference sequence). The CDR3 is 14 residues long. Written as DNA, the CDR3 is TGTGCTAGCAGCGCAGACTGGTCCACAGATACGCAGTATTTT. Amino acid sequence: CASSADWSTDTQYF.

This clonotype has a single count. J is TRBJ2-3 and V is TRBV7-9, with 14 bases lining up with TRBD2. V gave up 5 bases and J gave up 4 bases; unmatched junction bases: 8. Germline CDR1 and CDR2: SEHNR and FQNEAQ (reference sequence). This CDR3 is built from 17 residues. The CDR3 nucleotides read TGTGCCAGCAGCCCGCGACTAGCGGGGGGGCGGGCAGATACGCAGTATTTT. It translates to CASSPRLAGGRADTQYF.

J is TRBJ2-1 and V is TRBV6-5; 9 bases are a match to TRBD2. This CDR3 region has 13 residues. The ends lost 6 bases at V and 8 bases at J; junction bases unmatched: 5. In germline, CDR1 is MNHEY, CDR2 SVGAGI. The CDR3 sequence: CASRREGGDEQFF. CDR3 nucleotides: TGTGCCAGCAGGCGGGAGGGGGGCGATGAGCAGTTCTTC.

A few counts support this clonotype. The CDR3: CASSLPSSMETQYF. The DNA of the CDR3 is TGTGCCAGCAGCCTCCCTAGTAGTATGGAGACCCAGTACTTC. The chain recombines TRBV5-4 with TRBJ2-5; unclear D gene. V lost 4 bases and J lost 5, with 15 bases in between. Germline V CDR1 and CDR2: SGHNT, YYREEE (reference sequence). CDR3 length equals 14 residues.

The chain combines TRBV10-3 with TRBJ2-6; D unresolved. V was shortened by 0 bases and J by 2 bases, with 8 bases between the two germline ends. Germline V gives CDR1 ENHRY, CDR2 SYGVKD. The CDR3 has 16 amino acids. The chain's CDR3 is CAISESVGPGANVLTF. CDR3 bases: TGTGCCATCAGTGAGTCCGTTGGGCCTGGGGCCAACGTCCTGACTTTC.

The CDR3, as DNA: TGCAGTGCTAGGGATTTACTAGCGGGGGTTTTTAAAAGCACAGATACGCAGTATTTT. Translation gives CSARDLLAGVFKSTDTQYF. V is TRBV20-1 and J is TRBJ2-3, with TRBD2 matching 11 bases. Germline V gene sequence: CDR1 DFQATT, CDR2 SNEGSKA (reference sequence). This CDR3 is built from 19 residues. The V gene end was trimmed by 3 bases and the J gene end by 0 bases; junction bases not matched to a gene: 14.

V gene TRBV20-1 combines with J gene TRBJ2-3; D is perhaps TRBD2 (7 bases). Between the trimmed V and J ends, which lost 4 bases and 0 bases, there was a span of 17 bases. Germline CDR1 is DFQATT and CDR2 is SNEGSKA (reference sequence). This CDR3 is 16 amino acids long. Here the CDR3 reads CSANPGGPFSTDTQYF. The CDR3 DNA follows: TGCAGTGCTAACCCGGGGGGCCCCTTCAGCACAGATACGCAGTATTTT.

This clonotype was seen only a few times. V and J are TRBV10-1 and TRBJ2-7; D is possibly TRBD1 or TRBD2 (8 bases each). Germline-derived CDR1 and CDR2 are WNHNN and SYGVQD (reference sequence). V was shortened by 5 bases and J by 5 bases, with 22 bases between the two germline ends. The CDR3 spans 16 residues. The CDR3 region has the DNA TGCGCCAGCAGTCCCCAGGGGGCGGGAGGAAGGAACGAGCAGTACTTC. Protein sequence: CASSPQGAGGRNEQYF.

This clonotype was observed a few times. For the CDR3, the DNA is TGTGCCAGCAGTTTATTCGGCAGGGGCTCCGGCACAGATACGCAGTATTTT. Translation gives CASSLFGRGSGTDTQYF. The chain links TRBV28 to TRBJ2-3; D possibly corresponds to TRBD1 (6 bases). CDR3 length: 17 amino acids. V lost 1 base, J lost 1 base, and 15 bases lay in between. Germline V gene lookup returns CDR1 MDHEN and CDR2 SYDVKM.

The chain recombines TRBV11-2 with TRBJ2-1; 8 bases agree with TRBD2. V lost 7 bases, J lost 7 bases, and 12 bases stayed unmatched. Germline lookup yields CDR1 SGHAT and CDR2 FQNNGV. The CDR3 length is 15 residues. The CDR3 DNA is TGTGCCAGCACCAATCTAGCGGCGGGAGGTAATGAGCAGTTCTTC. This gives the protein CASTNLAAGGNEQFF.

The chain recombines TRBV28 with TRBJ1-2, with D possibly TRBD1 on 5 matching bases. CDR3 length: 16 amino acids. Trimming removed 9 bases from V and 2 bases from J, with 22 bases in between. Germline V gene data show CDR1 as MDHEN and CDR2 as SYDVKM. As DNA, the CDR3 is TGTGCCAGTTTTGGAGACCGGGACCGATACAACTATGGCTACACCTTC. This gives the protein CASFGDRDRYNYGYTF.

This clonotype has more than one count but fewer than ten. V is TRBV20-1 and J is TRBJ1-2; perhaps TRBD1 as D (6 bases). Trimming stripped 7 bases from V and 6 bases from J, with 12 bases between. The CDR3 extends over 11 amino acids. The germline V gene encodes CDR1 DFQATT and CDR2 SNEGSKA (reference sequence). Here the CDR3 DNA reads TGCAGTGTAAAACAGGGAGATGGCTACACCTTC. It codes for CSVKQGDGYTF.

The chain is built from TRBV13 and TRBJ2-3, with D possibly being TRBD1 or TRBD2 (6 bases each). This CDR3 spans 16 amino acids. Germline CDR1 and CDR2: PRHDT and FYEKMQ (reference sequence). V lost 4 bases and J 0 bases, leaving 14 bases between the germline ends. The CDR3 DNA follows: TGTGCCAGCAGCTCCTTAAGGGGGGCTAGCACAGATACGCAGTATTTT. It encodes CASSSLRGASTDTQYF. Complete variable domain (other parts from reference TRBV13 and TRBJ2-3): AAGVIQSPRHLIKEKRETATLKCYPIPRHDTVYWYQQGPGQDPQFLISFYEKMQSDKGSIPDRFSAQQFSDYHSELNMSSLELGDSALYFCASSSLRGASTDTQYFGPGTRLTVL.